The T cell receptor (beta chain) under discussion was sequenced for a study of identical twins. Germline CDR1 and CDR2: WNHNN and SYGVQD (reference sequence). V was pared by 0 bases and J by 0 bases, with 4 bases of the junction left unmatched. The length of the CDR3 is 16 residues. TCRdb re-analysed the 5' RACE reads in MiXCR, keeping a single row per CDR3 protein. The data contain some 730,000 distinct CDR3 sequences, 18% of them singletons. In addition, the sample was reused for a study of T cells expressing NK-cell markers.

What was sequenced was PBMCs. V gene TRBV10-1 combines with J gene TRBJ2-7; 8 nucleotides align to TRBD1. The TCR sequence derives from a young woman in good health. The CDR3 loop is CASSESFGTGSYEQYF. The CDR3 DNA sequence: TGCGCCAGCAGTGAGTCCTTTGGGACAGGCTCCTACGAGCAGTACTTC.